The 30 T cell receptor beta chains reported below all come from one sample, sequenced in a study of blood T cell repertoires in COVID-19. Profiled with immunoSEQ multiplex PCR; TCRdb holds only in-frame clones, not every one. This sample has 200,000 to 300,000 clones; approximately 90% occur once, and the top ten carry roughly 3.7%. What was sequenced was peripheral blood. These receptors were taken from a woman between 35 and 50 years old with acute or convalescent COVID-19.

This chain connects TRBV7-9 to TRBJ1-1, with 7 bases fitting TRBD1. Germline values: CDR1 SEHNR, CDR2 FQNEAQ (reference sequence). This CDR3 comprises 15 residues. V lost 4 bases and J lost 7; bases outside the gene matches: 12. CDR3 sequence reads: CASSSTGGGAVEAFF. The CDR3 bases are TGTGCCAGCAGCTCAACGGGAGGGGGCGCGGTTGAAGCTTTCTTT.

The V and J genes are TRBV25-1 and TRBJ2-6, with a tentative D call TRBD2 (6 bases). Looked up from germline, CDR1 is MGHDK and CDR2 is SYGVNS. The CDR3 is 18 amino acids. V was shortened by 2 bases and J by 4 bases, with 18 bases between the two germline ends. Here the CDR3 reads CASSEVGSGSGGANVLTF. Written as DNA, the CDR3 is TGTGCCAGCAGTGAAGTAGGTAGCGGCTCGGGGGGGGCCAACGTCCTGACTTTC.

The chain uses TRBV9 and TRBJ2-3; D unresolved. The V gene's germline CDR1 is SGDLS and CDR2 YYNGEE. The CDR3 covers 13 residues. V lost 2 bases, J lost 7 bases, and 11 bases lay in between. CDR3 in DNA: TGTGCCAGCAGCGTCATGGCCTCGAATACGCAGTATTTT. Protein: CASSVMASNTQYF.

The chain couples TRBV7-2 to TRBJ1-3, with D perhaps TRBD1 (5 bases). Trimming removed 4 bases from V and 0 bases from J, with 13 bases in between. Germline V gives CDR1 SGHTA, CDR2 FQGNSA. The CDR3 runs 16 residues. This CDR3 is CASSSKGNPSGNTIYF. The CDR3 DNA follows: TGTGCCAGCAGCTCTAAGGGGAACCCCTCTGGAAACACCATATATTTT. The complete variable domain, with remaining parts taken from reference TRBV7-2 and TRBJ1-3, reads GAGVSQSPSNKVTEKGKDVELRCDPISGHTALYWYRQSLGQGLEFLIYFQGNSAPDKSGLPSDRFSAERTGGSVSTLTIQRTQQEDSAVYLCASSSKGNPSGNTIYFGEGSWLTVV.

The rearrangement joins TRBV29-1 to TRBJ1-1; the D is unclear. V was shortened by 7 bases and J by 8 bases, with 5 bases between the two germline ends. CDR1 and CDR2 from the germline V gene are SQVTM and ANQGSEA. This CDR3 has 8 residues. CDR3 amino acids: CSAGEAFF. Here the CDR3 DNA reads TGCAGCGCCGGGGAAGCTTTCTTT. The full variable domain, its missing parts supplied by reference TRBV29-1 and TRBJ1-1, is SAVISQKPSRDICQRGTSLTIQCQVDSQVTMMFWYRQQPGQSLTLIATANQGSEATYESGFVIDKFPISRPNLTFSTLTVSNMSPEDSSIYLCSAGEAFFGQGTRLTVV.

The chain employs TRBV7-9 and TRBJ2-5; 16 bases map to TRBD2. The germline CDR1 and CDR2 sequences are SEHNR and FQNEAQ (reference sequence). Trimming took 4 bases from V and 0 from J; bases not matched to a gene: 5. The CDR3 totals 18 residues. The CDR3 region is CASSSGLAGGPDQETQYF. The CDR3 bases are TGTGCCAGCAGCTCGGGACTAGCGGGGGGGCCGGACCAAGAGACCCAGTACTTC.

This rearrangement joins TRBV14 to TRBJ1-1, with 7 bases fitting TRBD1. J was trimmed by 6 bases and V by 6 bases; bases with no gene match: 13. CDR3 length: 15 amino acids. Germline V gene sequence: CDR1 SGHDN, CDR2 FVKESK. In DNA form, the CDR3 reads TGTGCCAGCAGGCTCACGCAGGGGGATCGGGCTGAAGCTTTCTTT. Protein: CASRLTQGDRAEAFF.

This chain's CDR3 is CASRTGGTKTQYF. The CDR3 coding sequence is TGTGCCAGCAGGACAGGGGGAACAAAGACCCAGTACTTC. The rearrangement joins TRBV2 to TRBJ2-5; 9 nucleotides line up with TRBD1. The CDR3 extends over 13 amino acids. V was clipped by 6 bases and J by 6 bases; unmatched bases: 5. CDR1 and CDR2 (germline): SNHLY, FYNNEI. The full variable domain, its missing parts supplied by reference TRBV2 and TRBJ2-5, is EPEVTQTPSHQVTQMGQEVILRCVPISNHLYFYWYRQILGQKVEFLVSFYNNEISEKSEIFDDQFSVERPDGSNFTLKIRSTKLEDSAMYFCASRTGGTKTQYFGPGTRLLVL.

The V call is TRBV7-3, the J call TRBJ2-5; D is unclear. CDR3 size: 13 residues. Trimming left V 5 bases short and J 2 bases short, with 9 bases between. Germline V gene lookup returns CDR1 SGHTA and CDR2 FQGTGA. CDR3: CASSRAPQETQYF. In DNA form, the CDR3 reads TGTGCCAGCAGCCGCGCCCCGCAAGAGACCCAGTACTTC. Full variable domain (missing parts from reference TRBV7-3 and TRBJ2-5): GAGVSQTPSNKVTEKGKYVELRCDPISGHTALYWYRQSLGQGPEFLIYFQGTGAADDSGLPNDRFFAVRPEGSVSTLKIQRTERGDSAVYLCASSRAPQETQYFGPGTRLLVL.

V is TRBV11-2 and J is TRBJ2-1; 12 bases fit TRBD2. Losses at the gene ends were 2 bases for V and 7 bases for J; bases not matched to a gene: 3. The CDR3 extends over 15 amino acids. The V gene's germline CDR1 is SGHAT and CDR2 FQNNGV. The CDR3 DNA reads TGTGCCAGCAGCTTACTAGCGGGGGGGCCGAATGAGCAGTTCTTC. This translates into CASSLLAGGPNEQFF.

The J gene is TRBJ1-5, the V gene TRBV6-5; 11 bases match TRBD1. The CDR3 is 16 amino acids. J lost 5 bases, V lost 4 bases, and 7 bases had no gene match. Germline CDR1 MNHEY, CDR2 SVGAGI. DNA of the CDR3: TGTGCCAGCAGTTCGCAACCGGGACAGGGGGATCAGCCCCAGCATTTT. Encoded protein: CASSSQPGQGDQPQHF.

This clone was seen a few times. The gene calls are TRBV7-9 and TRBJ1-5, with 9 nucleotides matching TRBD1. Per the germline V gene, CDR1 is SEHNR and CDR2 is FQNEAQ (reference sequence). With V trimmed by 2 bases and J by 6 bases, 8 bases remained unmatched. The CDR3 covers 16 residues. CDR3 protein: CASSLSDRGYPQPQHF. CDR3 sequence (DNA): TGTGCCAGCAGCTTATCGGACAGGGGTTATCCTCAGCCCCAGCATTTT.

The J gene is TRBJ1-2, the V gene TRBV6-5; D remains unclear. This CDR3 region has 16 residues. The germline CDR1 and CDR2 sequences are MNHEY and SVGAGI. Trimming stripped 0 bases from V and 4 bases from J, with 15 bases between. CDR3 DNA sequence: TGTGCCAGCAGTTACTCCGAGGCCGTCGTAGGCTATGGCTACACCTTC. It is translated as CASSYSEAVVGYGYTF.

The chain carries TRBV7-9 and TRBJ1-4; D is possibly TRBD1 (5 bases). The CDR3 consists of 14 residues. The germline gives CDR1 SEHNR, CDR2 FQNEAQ (reference sequence). Trimming left V 2 bases short and J 4 bases short, with 8 bases between. The CDR3 region is CASSLIQGNEKLFF. CDR3 coding DNA: TGTGCCAGCAGCTTAATCCAGGGTAATGAAAAACTGTTTTTT.

This sequence joins TRBV9 and TRBJ1-1; D perhaps matches TRBD1 (6 bases). Germline V gene lookup returns CDR1 SGDLS and CDR2 YYNGEE. The ends were cut back, 5 bases at V and 0 bases at J, with 11 bases in the middle. This CDR3 is built from 14 residues. The CDR3 is CASSEDRLNTEAFF. CDR3 sequence (DNA): TGTGCCAGCAGTGAAGACAGGTTGAACACTGAAGCTTTCTTT.

The chain uses TRBV4-1 and TRBJ2-5; D might be TRBD2 (5 bases). V was cut by 5 bases and J by 7 bases, with 20 bases left in between. This CDR3 spans 15 amino acids. From germline, CDR1 is MGHRA and CDR2 YSYEKL. The CDR3 region has the DNA TGCGCCAGCAGCTTACAAGGTCTCAGCGGCGGGACCCAGTACTTC. This codes for CASSLQGLSGGTQYF.

V and J are TRBV19 and TRBJ2-7, with D possibly matching TRBD1 (6 bases). The V end was cut by 4 bases, the J end by 1 base, with 11 bases between. This CDR3 region has 14 residues. Per germline, CDR1 LNHDA and CDR2 SQIVND (reference sequence). The CDR3 DNA reads as TGTGCCAGTAGTAAACAGGGTTCTTCCTACGAGCAGTACGTC. This encodes CASSKQGSSYEQYV.

The chain carries TRBV19 and TRBJ2-2; tentative D call: TRBD2 (6 bases). The germline V gene encodes CDR1 LNHDA and CDR2 SQIVND (reference sequence). The CDR3 spans 15 residues. V gave up 4 bases and J gave up 2 bases, with 11 bases separating them. The CDR3 DNA sequence: TGTGCCAGTAGTACCCGGGGGTTAAACACCGGGGAGCTGTTTTTT. Protein product: CASSTRGLNTGELFF.

The chain is built from TRBV3-1 (or the pseudogene TRBV3-2) and TRBJ2-7; possibly TRBD2 for D (5 bases). The CDR3 sequence is 13 residues long. Trimming stripped 2 bases from V and 2 bases from J, with 7 bases between. The V gene's germline CDR1 is LGHDT and CDR2 YNNKEL (reference sequence). This CDR3 is CASSQSGAYEQYV. CDR3 coding DNA: TGTGCCAGCAGCCAATCCGGGGCCTACGAGCAGTACGTC.

The V gene is TRBV28, the J gene TRBJ2-3; D is ambiguous. The CDR3 extends over 13 amino acids. Trimming stripped 3 bases from V and 1 base from J, with 5 bases between. CDR1 is MDHEN and CDR2 is SYDVKM in the germline V gene. The CDR3 loop is CASSFRGTDTQYF. The CDR3 DNA is TGTGCCAGCAGTTTCCGAGGCACAGATACGCAGTATTTT.

V and J are TRBV19 and TRBJ1-5, with D uncertain. The CDR3 runs to 15 residues. Looked up from germline, CDR1 is LNHDA and CDR2 is SQIVND (reference sequence). With 9 bases removed from V and 1 base from J, the gap between germline ends came to 16 bases. CDR3 protein: CASAGAWESNQPQHF. CDR3 in DNA: TGTGCCAGCGCGGGCGCCTGGGAAAGCAATCAGCCCCAGCATTTT. Filled out from reference TRBV19 and TRBJ1-5, the complete variable domain reads DGGITQSPKYLFRKEGQNVTLSCEQNLNHDAMYWYRQDPGQGLRLIYYSQIVNDFQKGDIAEGYSVSREKKESFPLTVTSAQKNPTAFYLCASAGAWESNQPQHFGDGTRLSIL.

A single count supports this clone. V and J are TRBV10-3 and TRBJ2-7; possible D gene TRBD2, 6 bases. The V and J ends lost 6 bases and 2 bases respectively, with 11 bases between them. Per the germline V gene, CDR1 is ENHRY and CDR2 is SYGVKD. The CDR3 runs 13 residues. CDR3 in amino acids: CAIRRDSTYEQYV. DNA of the CDR3: TGTGCCATCAGAAGGGACTCTACCTACGAGCAGTACGTC.

The chain employs TRBV5-1 and TRBJ2-4; 7 positions agree with TRBD1. Germline values: CDR1 SGHRS, CDR2 YFSETQ. The CDR3 totals 15 residues. V shed 0 bases, J shed 3 bases, and the junction held 3 bases outside the gene matches. The CDR3 sequence: CASSLGAGGKNIQYF. DNA for the CDR3: TGCGCCAGCAGCTTGGGGGCAGGGGGCAAAAACATTCAGTACTTC.

This clone showed up just once. The rearrangement links TRBV18 to TRBJ2-7; 8 bases are a match to TRBD1. The germline V gene encodes CDR1 KGHSH and CDR2 LQKENI. This CDR3 comprises 17 residues. V shed 2 bases and J 6 bases; nucleotides not matched to a gene: 15. CDR3: CASSPEIPWTGIREQYV. The CDR3 nucleotides are TGTGCCAGCTCACCAGAGATTCCTTGGACAGGGATTCGCGAGCAGTACGTC.

This chain uses TRBV6-4 with TRBJ2-1; 11 bases are a match to TRBD2. J gave up 7 bases and V 5 bases, and 13 bases lay outside the gene matches. CDR3 length equals 17 residues. Germline V gives CDR1 MRHNA, CDR2 SNTAGT. The CDR3 spells CASSTTGLAVGKNEQFF. The CDR3 DNA reads TGTGCCAGCAGTACAACGGGACTAGCGGTGGGAAAGAATGAGCAGTTCTTC.

V usage is TRBV7-2 and J usage is TRBJ1-5, with 7 bases lining up with TRBD1. V gave up 3 bases and J gave up 1 base; unmatched junction bases: 9. There are 17 residues in the CDR3. Germline assignment: CDR1 SGHTA and CDR2 FQGNSA. The CDR3 DNA reads TGTGCCAGCAGCTTCTCCGACAGGGTAGTCAGCAATCAGCCCCAGCATTTT. Residues: CASSFSDRVVSNQPQHF. The variable domain in full, completed from reference TRBV7-2 and TRBJ1-5, reads GAGVSQSPSNKVTEKGKDVELRCDPISGHTALYWYRQSLGQGLEFLIYFQGNSAPDKSGLPSDRFSAERTGGSVSTLTIQRTQQEDSAVYLCASSFSDRVVSNQPQHFGDGTRLSIL.

The chain couples TRBV11-2 to TRBJ1-3; 8 bases are a match to TRBD1. The CDR3 has 14 residues. Germline-derived CDR1 and CDR2 are SGHAT and FQNNGV. The J segment lost 3 bases and the V segment lost 5 bases, leaving 3 bases of the junction unmatched. Here the CDR3 reads CASSMGQDGNTIYF. The CDR3, as DNA: TGTGCCAGCAGCATGGGACAGGATGGAAACACCATATATTTT.

The rearrangement links TRBV19 to TRBJ2-2, with 8 bases matching TRBD1. J lost 7 bases, V lost 5 bases, and 9 bases had no gene match. The CDR3 has 15 amino acids. The germline V gene has CDR1 LNHDA and CDR2 SQIVND (reference sequence). The CDR3 DNA sequence: TGTGCCAGTAGTTCCGGACAGGGAGGACTCGGGGAGCTGTTTTTT. This translates into CASSSGQGGLGELFF.

The chain links TRBV4-1 to TRBJ2-1, with 9 bases lining up with TRBD1. The CDR3 length is 17 residues. CDR1 and CDR2 (germline): MGHRA, YSYEKL. Trimming removed 8 bases from V and 5 bases from J; junction bases left unmatched: 16. The CDR3 reads CASRPVPGQGRDNEQFF. The CDR3, as DNA: TGCGCCAGCCGGCCCGTCCCCGGACAGGGGCGGGACAATGAGCAGTTCTTC.

The chain employs TRBV24-1 and TRBJ2-5, with 9 positions matching TRBD1. Germline V lookup: CDR1 KGHDR, CDR2 SFDVKD. J gave up 7 bases and V 2 bases, and 10 bases lay outside the gene matches. The CDR3 is 16 residues long. The CDR3 region is CATSDSRGQGSWTQYF. The CDR3 DNA is TGTGCCACCAGTGATTCCCGGGGACAGGGCTCTTGGACCCAGTACTTC.